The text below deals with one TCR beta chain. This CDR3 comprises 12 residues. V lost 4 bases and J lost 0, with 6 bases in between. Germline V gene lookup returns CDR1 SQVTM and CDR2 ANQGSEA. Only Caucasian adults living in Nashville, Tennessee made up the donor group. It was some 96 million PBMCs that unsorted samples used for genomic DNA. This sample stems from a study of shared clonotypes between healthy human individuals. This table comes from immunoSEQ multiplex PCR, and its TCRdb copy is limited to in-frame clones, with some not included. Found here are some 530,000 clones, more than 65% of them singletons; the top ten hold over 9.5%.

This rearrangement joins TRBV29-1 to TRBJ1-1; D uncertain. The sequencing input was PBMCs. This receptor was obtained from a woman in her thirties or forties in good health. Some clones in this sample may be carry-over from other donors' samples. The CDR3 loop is CSVATVNTEAFF. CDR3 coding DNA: TGCAGCGTTGCTACAGTGAACACTGAAGCTTTCTTT.